These T cell receptor beta chains were read from a single sample in a study of blood T cells in healthy people across ages. TCRdb independently ran MiXCR on the 5' RACE reads; one entry per CDR3 protein. The table has roughly 700,000 distinct CDR3 sequences, roughly 50% seen once. What was sequenced was blood. These receptors originate from a woman aged 60-75 years in good health. CDR3s include the opening cysteine and the closing phenylalanine or tryptophan. A D gene is named only where the DNA matches it firmly. Not every row has a clone size; where given, it reads once, few, many or a size class.

NA,few,TRBV20-1,TRBJ1-1,TGCAGTGCCGACCTCGGGACCTTCATTAATGAAGCTTTCTTT,CSADLGTFINEAFF
NA,many,TRBV20-1,TRBJ2-5,TGCAGTGCTAGTGGGGGCCGTGAGACCCAGTACTTC,CSASGGRETQYF
NA,NA,TRBV5-1,TRBJ2-7,TGCGCCAGCAGTGGGGACAACGCCTACGAGCAGTACTTC,CASSGDNAYEQYF
TRBD2,few,TRBV6-2/TRBV6-3,TRBJ2-7,TGTGCCAGCAGTTCTCTACCGGGACTAGCGGGCTACGAGCAGTACTTC,CASSSLPGLAGYEQYF
NA,NA,TRBV6-2/TRBV6-3,TRBJ2-3,TGTGCCAGCAGACAAGCGGAGGCTAGCACAGATACGCAGTATTTT,CASRQAEASTDTQYF
TRBD1,NA,TRBV28,TRBJ2-5,TGTGCCAGCAGTTTAGAGGGCAGGGGGCTGGAGACCCAGTACTTC,CASSLEGRGLETQYF
NA,few,TRBV7-7,TRBJ2-1,TGTGCTAGCAGCTCTGGTACGGGACTTGGAAATGAGCAGTTCTTC,CASSSGTGLGNEQFF
NA,NA,TRBV28,TRBJ1-2,TGTGCCAGCTTTAAGGGGCCAAACTATGGCTACACCTTC,CASFKGPNYGYTF
TRBD1,few,TRBV10-3,TRBJ1-4,TGTGCCATCAGTGACGACAGGGACGAGGCTAATGAAAAACTGTTTTTT,CAISDDRDEANEKLFF
NA,many,TRBV4-3,TRBJ2-4,TGCGCCAGCAGCCAAGATTCGGACACCCGAAAAAACATTCAGTACTTC,CASSQDSDTRKNIQYF
NA,NA,TRBV7-2,TRBJ2-2,TGTGCCAGCAGCTTATCCCCAGGGTCTGGCGGGGAGCTGTTTTTT,CASSLSPGSGGELFF
TRBD1,NA,TRBV29-1,TRBJ2-5,TGCAGCGTTGCACAGGGGGCGCAGGGGCAGTACTTC,CSVAQGAQGQYF
NA,NA,TRBV20-1,TRBJ2-3,TGCAGTGGTTCCAGGTTCCCCCTCCCAGATACGCAGTATTTT,CSGSRFPLPDTQYF
NA,few,TRBV20-1,TRBJ2-7,TGCAGTACCAGTATCGGCAGACTAGACAAAGCTGAGCAGTACTTC,CSTSIGRLDKAEQYF
TRBD2,NA,TRBV30,TRBJ2-1,TGTGCCTGGGGGGTTACTAGCGGAGCCTACAATGAGCAGTTCTTC,CAWGVTSGAYNEQFF
NA,NA,TRBV10-3,TRBJ2-7,TGTGCCATCAGTGAGTCGACTCTACGACTCGCCGACGAGCAGTACTTC,CAISESTLRLADEQYF
NA,NA,TRBV29-1,TRBJ1-2,TGCAGCGCCACAAAGGATACGGGTGGCTACACCTTC,CSATKDTGGYTF
NA,many,TRBV20-1,TRBJ1-6,TGCAGTGCCATCGGGACACCAAATAATTCACCCCTCCACTTT,CSAIGTPNNSPLHF
NA,NA,TRBV20-1,TRBJ2-1,TGCAGTGCTAGAAAAACGAATGCTGAGCAGTTCTTC,CSARKTNAEQFF
NA,NA,TRBV5-1,TRBJ2-2,TGCGCCAGCAGCGATCAGGGTCCCGGGGAGCTGTTTTTT,CASSDQGPGELFF
NA,NA,TRBV7-9,TRBJ2-3,TGTGCCAGCAGCTTAAGGAGGGTCTCCACAGATACGCAGTATTTT,CASSLRRVSTDTQYF
NA,NA,TRBV2,TRBJ2-1,TGTGCCAGCAGTGTCCTCAATGAGCAGTTCTTC,CASSVLNEQFF
TRBD2,NA,TRBV5-6,TRBJ2-1,TGTGCCAGCAGCCTACCTAGCGGGATTACATTCAATGAGCAGTTCTTC,CASSLPSGITFNEQFF
NA,few,TRBV3-1,TRBJ1-2,TGTGCCAGCAGCCAATTGTGGGTTCCTGGCTACACCTTC,CASSQLWVPGYTF
NA,few,TRBV28,TRBJ1-6,TGTGCCAGCAGATATAGGGGAAATTCACCCCTCCACTTT,CASRYRGNSPLHF
NA,NA,TRBV7-6,TRBJ2-5,TGTGCCAGCAGCTTAATGTCTGGCACCAACCAAGAGACCCAGTACTTC,CASSLMSGTNQETQYF
TRBD2,NA,TRBV10-3,TRBJ2-1,TGTGCCATCAGTGGGGTGTCCGGGACTAGCGGGAGGAAAGGCTCCTACAATGAGCAGTTCTTC,CAISGVSGTSGRKGSYNEQFF
TRBD1,few,TRBV15,TRBJ2-3,TGTGCCACCAGCAAGAGGGGGACAGGGGGAGCAGATACGCAGTATTTT,CATSKRGTGGADTQYF
NA,few,TRBV28,TRBJ2-1,TGTGCCAGCAGTTTAATGGGGCTAGGACGAAGCTCCTACAATGAGCAGTTCTTC,CASSLMGLGRSSYNEQFF
NA,few,TRBV28,TRBJ2-4,TGTGCCAGCAATTGGGGGTTCGCCAAAAACATTCAGTACTTC,CASNWGFAKNIQYF
TRBD2,NA,TRBV15,TRBJ2-1,TGTGCCACCAGCAGAGGTGGGACTAGGTCTTACAACGAGCAGTTCTTC,CATSRGGTRSYNEQFF
NA,NA,TRBV15,TRBJ1-5,TGTGCCACCAGCAGTCTCATGGGGGCGGCGAATCAGCCCCAGCATTTT,CATSSLMGAANQPQHF
NA,NA,TRBV11-2,TRBJ1-4,TGTGCCAGCAGCTTAGCGGGGATTGCTAATGAAAAACTGTTTTTT,CASSLAGIANEKLFF
NA,few,TRBV11-1,TRBJ2-7,TGTGCCAGCAGCAAGAGAGGTTCCTACGAGCAGTACTTC,CASSKRGSYEQYF
TRBD1,many,TRBV29-1,TRBJ2-7,TGCAGCGTTGTAGCCGCGCCGGGACAGGGACATCGGGAGCAGTACTTC,CSVVAAPGQGHREQYF
NA,NA,TRBV4-3,TRBJ1-5,TGCGCCAGCAGCCAGGAACGGTATAGCAATCAGCCCCAGCATTTT,CASSQERYSNQPQHF
TRBD2,few,TRBV29-1,TRBJ2-3,TGCAGCGTTGAAGGATCCGGGACTAGCGGGAGGGCCTCGGTAGATACGCAGTATTTT,CSVEGSGTSGRASVDTQYF
TRBD1,NA,TRBV15,TRBJ2-7,TGTGCCACCAGCAGGGACCCGACAGGGGTCAACGAGCAGTACTTC,CATSRDPTGVNEQYF
NA,few,TRBV27,TRBJ2-5,TGTGCCAGCAGCCCGGTTGTCCAAGAGACCCAGTACTTC,CASSPVVQETQYF
NA,NA,TRBV6-6,TRBJ2-1,TGTGCCAGCAGCTATGGGACTCTCAATGAGCAGTTCTTC,CASSYGTLNEQFF
TRBD1,few,TRBV7-2,TRBJ2-6,TGTGCCAGCAGCTTATGGGACAGACCTGGGGCCAACGTCCTGACTTTC,CASSLWDRPGANVLTF
TRBD1,NA,TRBV11-2,TRBJ2-5,TGTGCCAGCAGCTTGGGACAGACTCACCAAGAGACCCAGTACTTC,CASSLGQTHQETQYF
TRBD2,NA,TRBV3-1,TRBJ2-1,TGTGCCAGCAGGCCCCGGGCGGGAGATAACAATGAGCAGTTCTTC,CASRPRAGDNNEQFF
TRBD1,few,TRBV7-9,TRBJ1-4,TGTGCCAGCAGCCTGGGACAGAATGAAAAACTGTTTTTT,CASSLGQNEKLFF
NA,NA,TRBV20-1,TRBJ2-7,TGCAGTGCTAGAGGCTCCCCCCCCTACGAGCAGTACTTC,CSARGSPPYEQYF
TRBD2,NA,TRBV29-1,TRBJ2-1,TGCACCGGGACTAGCGGCTACAATGAGCAGTTCTTC,CTGTSGYNEQFF
TRBD2,NA,TRBV27,TRBJ2-7,TGTGCCAGCAGTTTATCGGGAGGACTAGCGGGGTCCTACGAGCAGTACTTC,CASSLSGGLAGSYEQYF
TRBD1,NA,TRBV6-2/TRBV6-3,TRBJ2-5,TGTGCCAGCACCAAGGACAGGGCGCCAGTGGGAGAACAAGAGACCCAGTACTTC,CASTKDRAPVGEQETQYF
NA,NA,TRBV12-3/TRBV12-4,TRBJ2-5,TGTGCCAGCAGTCCCGTCCTGAGGGGGACCCAGTACTTC,CASSPVLRGTQYF